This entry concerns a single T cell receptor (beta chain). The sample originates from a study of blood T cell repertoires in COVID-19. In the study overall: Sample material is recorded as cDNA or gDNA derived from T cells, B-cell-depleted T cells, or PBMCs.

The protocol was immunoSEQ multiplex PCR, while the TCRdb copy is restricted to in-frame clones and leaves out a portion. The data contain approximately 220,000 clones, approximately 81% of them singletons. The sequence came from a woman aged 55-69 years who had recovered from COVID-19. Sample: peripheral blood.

The CDR3 sequence: CASSARDYNEKLFF. Here the CDR3 DNA reads TGCGCCAGCAGCGCCCGGGATTATAATGAAAAACTGTTTTTT. The genes are TRBV4-1 and TRBJ1-4; D is unresolved. Germline V gives CDR1 MGHRA, CDR2 YSYEKL. The V gene lost 5 bases and the J gene lost 4 bases, with 11 bases spanning the gap. The CDR3 has 14 amino acids.